The TCR beta chain described here comes from a study of lymphopenia after photon versus proton radiotherapy. This CDR3 region has 12 residues. Trimming took off 6 bases at V and 0 bases at J, with 3 bases between the two ends. Germline CDR1 MDHEN, CDR2 SYDVKM. Study-wide results and caveats: Photon-treated patients lost naive T cells and TCR diversity; proton-treated stayed stable. Only patients who died were analyzed for survival; proton advantage is unproven.

This clone was seen a few times. Its antigen is not known. The identical CDR3 is also encoded by other nucleotide sequences in the sample. TCRdb's copy holds only in-frame clones and misses some; the assay was immunoSEQ multiplex PCR. In the table there are around 55,000 clones, around 85% of which are singletons. This TCR was sampled from a man in his 60s with pancreatic cancer. The material sequenced was peripheral blood, taken from a patient treated with proton-based radiotherapy. The chain employs TRBV28 and TRBJ1-5; D unclear. The chain's CDR3 is CASRYSNQPQHF. The CDR3 coding sequence is TGTGCCAGCAGGTATAGCAATCAGCCCCAGCATTTT.